The rows below give T cell receptor beta chains drawn from one sample of a study of blood T cell repertoires in COVID-19. Clones were read by immunoSEQ multiplex PCR, and TCRdb kept only the in-frame ones, dropping some. The repertoire holds 110,000 to 150,000 clones, with around nine tenths as singletons. Source material: peripheral blood. These receptors were taken from an older woman with acute or convalescent COVID-19. Both conserved end residues are trimmed from each CDR3. Expanded clones get a size class; other rows say once, few or many, or leave the size out.

j_call v_call clone_size cdr3_aa
TRBJ1-2 TRBV28 - ASSLFNIRGSLRVGYT
TRBJ1-6 TRBV6-1 once ASSELTGNNSPLH
TRBJ1-2 TRBV4-1 - ASSQTGQDPSYGYT
TRBJ1-1 TRBV7-6 - ASSLARNSFMNTEAF
TRBJ2-1 TRBV7-2 - ASRLALNNEQF
TRBJ1-2 TRBV5-6 - ASSLGQATQGGYT
TRBJ2-4 TRBV5-1 - ASSPMAGLAKNIQY
TRBJ1-6 TRBV2 few VLREASYNSPLH
TRBJ1-2 TRBV5-1 - ASSLEQGAALRGYT
TRBJ2-1 TRBV27 - ASSLSSYNEQF
TRBJ2-5 TRBV9 - ASSKGGDPKGETQY
TRBJ2-5 TRBV7-2 - ASSSRILAGGPAQY
TRBJ1-1 TRBV25-1 - ASSEGDRAFRAF
TRBJ2-2 TRBV24-1 - ATSDLGPGDTGELF
TRBJ1-1 TRBV25-1 - ASSGQGRSEAF
TRBJ2-2 TRBV5-4 once ASGTSGGHTGELF
TRBJ1-2 TRBV9 - ASSAFGQGNYGYT
TRBJ1-1 TRBV5-1 - ASKPAMGGDTEAF
TRBJ1-4 TRBV7-6 few ASSPGQINEKLF
TRBJ1-6 TRBV4-2 - ASSQDLRGSSYNSPLH
TRBJ2-2 TRBV20-1 - SASRQGVSGELF
TRBJ2-3 TRBV7-2 - ASSFTFTDTQY
TRBJ2-5 TRBV6-5 - ASSRGLPPQETQY
TRBJ1-2 TRBV6-1 once ASSEWGGTNYGYT
TRBJ2-2 TRBV4-1 - ASSQGPGNSGELF
TRBJ2-3 TRBV18 - ASSLRTDTQY
TRBJ1-3 TRBV20-1 - SGQENTIY
TRBJ2-3 TRBV6-2/TRBV6-3 few ASSLPGLPPY
TRBJ1-1 TRBV18 - ASSPRGQTDTEAF
TRBJ2-7 TRBV27 - ASSPRGHSDYEQY
TRBJ1-1 TRBV6-2/TRBV6-3 - ASSYEVGAEAF
TRBJ2-5 TRBV11-2 - ASSLTREGTSRETQY
TRBJ2-7 TRBV3-1/TRBV3-2 - ASSQPPHADRASYEQY
TRBJ1-5 TRBV6-2/TRBV6-3 - ASSPHWLTGVYQPQH
TRBJ1-5 TRBV2 - ASSDRDRNQPQH
TRBJ1-5 TRBV13 - ASSAGTGGTQPQH
TRBJ1-4 TRBV6-5 - ASTRTEREKLF
TRBJ1-2 TRBV29-1 - SVEKLPVYGYT
TRBJ2-3 TRBV11-2 few ASSRGLAGKIITDTQY
TRBJ2-7 TRBV27 - ATRTRERSSYEQY
TRBJ2-2 TRBV6-6 once ASSQDRSTGELF
TRBJ1-1 TRBV28 - ASSFTLTGGGKRNTEAF
TRBJ1-4 TRBV3-1/TRBV3-2 - ASSQGGGNEKLF